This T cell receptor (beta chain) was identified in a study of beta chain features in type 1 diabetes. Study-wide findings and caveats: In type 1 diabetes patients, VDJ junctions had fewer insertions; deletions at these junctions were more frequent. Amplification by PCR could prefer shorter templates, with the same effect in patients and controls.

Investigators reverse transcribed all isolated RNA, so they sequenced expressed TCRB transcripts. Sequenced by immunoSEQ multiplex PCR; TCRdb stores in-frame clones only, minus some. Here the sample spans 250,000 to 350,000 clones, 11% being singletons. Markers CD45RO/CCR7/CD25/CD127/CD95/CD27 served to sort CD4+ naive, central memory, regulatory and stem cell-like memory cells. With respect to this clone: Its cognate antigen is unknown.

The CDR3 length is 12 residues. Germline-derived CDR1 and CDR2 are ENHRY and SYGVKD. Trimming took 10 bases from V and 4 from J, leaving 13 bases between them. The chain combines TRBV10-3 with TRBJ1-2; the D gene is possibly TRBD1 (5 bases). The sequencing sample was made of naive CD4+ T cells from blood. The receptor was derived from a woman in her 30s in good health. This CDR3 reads CATHQGFYGYTF. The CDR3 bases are TGTGCCACCCATCAGGGATTCTATGGCTACACCTTC.